These T cell receptor beta chains were read from a single sample in a study of T cells in localized non-small cell lung cancer. Measured with immunoSEQ multiplex PCR; TCRdb has only the in-frame clones, and not every one. The sample lists roughly 19,000 clones, 83% seen once, with roughly 4% in the top ten. The sequenced sample was peripheral blood, obtained before any cancer treatment. The origin of the receptors is a man aged 40-75 years with stage I lung adenocarcinoma. CDR3s include the opening cysteine and the closing phenylalanine or tryptophan. D genes are given only for firm matches. Size tells how often a clone was seen (once, few, many) or the class of an expanded clone, and some rows leave it out.

>NA|once|TRBV10-2|TRBJ2-2
TGCGCCAGCAGTGAAGGGTACGTCGGGGAGCTGTTTTTT
CASSEGYVGELFF
>NA|NA|TRBV21-1|TRBJ2-7
TGTGCCAGCACGGGAGGAGGAGAAGGGAAGTACTTC
CASTGGGEGKYF
>NA|NA|TRBV30|TRBJ1-1
TGTGCCTGGAGTGGGGGGAGCGGCACTGAAGCTTTCTTT
CAWSGGSGTEAFF
>NA|NA|TRBV6-6|TRBJ1-1
TGTGCCAGCAGGGGCAGGAGTGACACTGAAGCTTTCTTT
CASRGRSDTEAFF
>TRBD1|few|TRBV27|TRBJ2-7
TGTGCCAGCAGTCCCCAGATCGTGACAGGGGAGGACTACGAGCAGTACTTC
CASSPQIVTGEDYEQYF
>NA|NA|TRBV15|TRBJ1-2
TGTGCCACCAGCAGAGTACAGGGCGAGGTCTATGGCTACACCTTC
CATSRVQGEVYGYTF
>TRBD1|large|TRBV7-3|TRBJ2-7
TGTGCCAGCAGCTTACAAGGGACAGGGCTAGGGGAGCAGTACTTC
CASSLQGTGLGEQYF
>NA|NA|TRBV5-4|TRBJ2-7
TGTGCCAGCAGCTTGGGAACAGGGAAGCAGTACGAGCAGTACTTC
CASSLGTGKQYEQYF
>NA|NA|TRBV27|TRBJ2-1
TGTGCCAGCAGGAGCTCCGGAACGTACAATGAGCAGTTCTTC
CASRSSGTYNEQFF
>TRBD2|NA|TRBV27|TRBJ2-3
TGTGCCAGCAGTCACACTAGCGGAGGGGTCACAGATACGCAGTATTTT
CASSHTSGGVTDTQYF
>TRBD1|once|TRBV28|TRBJ2-3
TGTGCCAGCAGTTTGCGGGACAGGGCTGACACAGATACGCAGTATTTT
CASSLRDRADTDTQYF
>TRBD1|NA|TRBV5-1|TRBJ1-2
TGCGCCAGCAGCTTTACTCCGGGACAGGGGGCGGAGGGCTACACCTTC
CASSFTPGQGAEGYTF
>NA|NA|TRBV7-9|TRBJ2-3
TGTGCCAGCAGCTTAGACAGGGCTAGCACAGATACGCAGTATTTT
CASSLDRASTDTQYF
>NA|NA|TRBV27|TRBJ2-6
TGTGCCAGCAGTTTACTAAAGTCATACTCTGGGGCCAACGTCCTGACTTTC
CASSLLKSYSGANVLTF
>NA|once|TRBV9|TRBJ2-3
TGTGCCAGCAGCGTAGAGGGGGGCGGATCTAGCACAGATACGCAGTATTTT
CASSVEGGGSSTDTQYF
>NA|few|TRBV28|TRBJ2-7
TGTGCCAGCCGTAGACAGAACTCCTACGAGCAGTACTTC
CASRRQNSYEQYF
>NA|NA|TRBV28|TRBJ2-7
TGTGCCAGCAGTTTGACGGGGACGCAGTACTTC
CASSLTGTQYF
>NA|NA|TRBV6-1|TRBJ1-5
TGTGCCGCGGGTGGGAACAATCAGCCCCAGCATTTT
CAAGGNNQPQHF
>NA|NA|TRBV6-6|TRBJ1-6
TGTGCCAGCAGTTACTCGACGCCAGGGCCAGATTCACCCCTCCACTTT
CASSYSTPGPDSPLHF
>TRBD1|NA|TRBV29-1|TRBJ1-1
TGCAGCGTTGAAGATAGGACAGGGGGCTCCAGCACTGAAGCTTTCTTT
CSVEDRTGGSSTEAFF
>NA|NA|TRBV28|TRBJ2-7
TGTGCCAGCAGTTTTCGGTACGAGCAGTACTTC
CASSFRYEQYF
>NA|NA|TRBV2|TRBJ1-2
TGTGCCAGCAGCCTTGAACCGGGACTACTGGGCTATGGCTACACCTTC
CASSLEPGLLGYGYTF
>NA|few|TRBV2|TRBJ2-2
TGTGCCAGCAGTCCCGATCAACTGGCGAACACCGGGGAGCTGTTTTTT
CASSPDQLANTGELFF
>TRBD1|NA|TRBV28|TRBJ1-5
TGTGCCAGCAGTTTGGGGACAGGGCATCAGCCCCAGCATTTT
CASSLGTGHQPQHF
>NA|NA|TRBV7-8|TRBJ2-7
TGTGCCAGCATCCAGGGGGGAGTCGTGAGCGAGCAGTACTTC
CASIQGGVVSEQYF
>NA|NA|TRBV2|TRBJ2-3
TGTGCCAGCAGTGAAGAGCTACAGACCACAGATACGCAGTATTTT
CASSEELQTTDTQYF
>TRBD2|few|TRBV19|TRBJ2-1
TGTGCCAGTAGTACGGGACTAGCGGGATACTTAGCCGATGAGCAGTTCTTC
CASSTGLAGYLADEQFF
>NA|NA|TRBV16|TRBJ2-1
TGTGCCAGCAGCCAAAGTGGCAGGGCGCAGTTCTTC
CASSQSGRAQFF
>NA|NA|TRBV15|TRBJ2-5
TGTGCCACCAGCAGGGACGGGCGGTTTCAAGAGACCCAGTACTTC
CATSRDGRFQETQYF
>NA|NA|TRBV6-6|TRBJ1-4
TGTGCCAGCAGCTCCCCCAGGGGCGCGCAGAAACTGTTTTTT
CASSSPRGAQKLFF
>NA|NA|TRBV6-6|TRBJ1-2
TGTGCCAGCAGTTCGAGGCCCTCCTTCTATGGCTACACCTTC
CASSSRPSFYGYTF
>NA|NA|TRBV6-1|TRBJ2-5
TGTGCCAGCAGTGAAGCGTGGGGGCAAGAGACCCAGTACTTC
CASSEAWGQETQYF
>TRBD2|NA|TRBV13|TRBJ2-6
TGTGCCAGCAGCTTAGCGCGGGGGGACTTCCCGACCTCTGGGGCCAACGTCCTGACTTTC
CASSLARGDFPTSGANVLTF
>NA|NA|TRBV15|TRBJ2-1
TGTGCCACCAGCAGAGATCTGGAGGAGCAGTTCTTC
CATSRDLEEQFF
>NA|NA|TRBV7-2|TRBJ2-1
TGTGCCAGCAGCATCTCTAGGGGGGGGTACAATGAGCAGTTCTTC
CASSISRGGYNEQFF
>NA|NA|TRBV2|TRBJ2-1
TGTGCCAGCTTACGGTTGGGACTTAGCGCCTACAATGAGCAGTTCTTC
CASLRLGLSAYNEQFF